This T cell receptor beta chain was sequenced in a study of cytomegalovirus exposure and HLA in healthy donors. PCR used 60 Vbeta primers and 13 Jbeta primers. TCRdb keeps only in-frame clones here, not all; method: immunoSEQ multiplex PCR. The sample includes about 160,000 clones, roughly 80% seen only once; the top ten take about 11%. V gave up 3 bases and J gave up 2 bases; unmatched junction bases: 10. Germline V gene lookup returns CDR1 MGHRA and CDR2 YSYEKL. The CDR3 runs 17 residues. The gene calls are TRBV4-1 and TRBJ2-5; TRBD1 matches at 9 bases. The receptor comes from a man aged 50-60 years in good health and CMV-seropositive. Sequences were obtained from PBMCs. CDR3 coding DNA: TGCGCCAGCAGCCATCCCGGACAGGGGCTAGGTCAAGAGACCCAGTACTTC. Residues: CASSHPGQGLGQETQYF.